The 17 T cell receptor beta chains presented below share a single source sample, sequenced in a study of cytotoxic CD8 clonotypes in ibrutinib-treated CLL. Only in-frame clones appear in the TCRdb table, and some are missing; sequencing was by immunoSEQ multiplex PCR. The data show some 70,000 clones, about nine tenths seen once. The sample consisted of PBMCs, taken after 12 months of ibrutinib treatment. The origin of the receptors is a human donor with chronic lymphocytic leukemia.

This clone was seen once. The rearrangement links TRBV15 to TRBJ1-1; maybe TRBD1 (5 bases). Trimming left V 1 base short and J 0 bases short, with 6 bases between. The germline V gene encodes CDR1 LNHNV and CDR2 YYDKDF (reference sequence). The CDR3 totals 14 residues. The CDR3 loop is CATSRGTMNTEAFF. CDR3 in DNA: TGTGCCACCAGCAGAGGGACAATGAACACTGAAGCTTTCTTT.

The chain is built from TRBV27 and TRBJ2-7, with D unresolved. Germline CDR1 and CDR2: MNHEY and SMNVEV (reference sequence). Trimming pared 1 base from V and 5 bases from J, leaving 9 bases between. The CDR3 is made up of 13 amino acids. CDR3 DNA sequence: TGTGCCAGCAGTTTATGGGGTTTACACGAGCAGTACTTC. Residues: CASSLWGLHEQYF.

This clone has ten or more counts. The chain is built from TRBV9 and TRBJ2-1, with 10 nucleotides matching TRBD2. The CDR3 consists of 13 residues. Trimming cost V 2 bases and J 10 bases; bases outside gene matches: 3. In germline, CDR1 is SGDLS, CDR2 YYNGEE. The CDR3 loop reads CASSVLLAGEQFF. The CDR3 region has the DNA TGTGCCAGCAGCGTTCTACTAGCGGGAGAGCAGTTCTTC. The full variable domain, rest sourced from reference TRBV9 and TRBJ2-1, is DSGVTQTPKHLITATGQRVTLRCSPRSGDLSVYWYQQSLDQGLQFLIQYYNGEERAKGNILERFSAQQFPDLHSELNLSSLELGDSALYFCASSVLLAGEQFFGPGTRLTVL.

This clone is termed medium-sized. The CDR3 DNA sequence: TGCGCCAGCAGCCAAGATCAAAGCGGGAGCTACGAGCAGTACTTC. Residues: CASSQDQSGSYEQYF. V is TRBV4-1 and J is TRBJ2-7; 8 bases map to TRBD2. This CDR3 comprises 15 residues. V lost 0 bases, J lost 3 bases, and 4 bases stayed unmatched. The germline V gene has CDR1 MGHRA and CDR2 YSYEKL.

The chain couples TRBV15 to TRBJ2-7, with D uncertain. The CDR3 is 14 residues long. Germline CDR1 is LNHNV and CDR2 is YYDKDF (reference sequence). The V gene lost 3 bases and the J gene lost 3 bases, with 12 bases spanning the gap. In DNA, the CDR3 is TGTGCCACCAGCAGGTTGGGCGGCAACTACGAGCAGTACTTC. Residues: CATSRLGGNYEQYF.

The chain uses TRBV27 and TRBJ2-1; D possibly corresponds to TRBD2 (5 bases). Germline V gene data show CDR1 as MNHEY and CDR2 as SMNVEV (reference sequence). The V and J ends lost 3 bases and 4 bases respectively, with 7 bases between them. The CDR3 sequence is 13 residues long. In nucleotides, the CDR3 is TGTGCCAGCAGTTTCGGGATTTACAATGAGCAGTTCTTC. Its protein is CASSFGIYNEQFF.

V gene TRBV2 combines with J gene TRBJ2-7; D gene ambiguous. The CDR3 covers 13 residues. Germline V CDR1 and CDR2: SNHLY, FYNNEI. V shed 4 bases and J shed 3 bases, with 10 bases lying between them. CDR3 sequence: CASSVGTLYEQYF. CDR3 sequence (DNA): TGTGCCAGCAGTGTGGGCACGCTCTACGAGCAGTACTTC.

The V and J genes are TRBV21-1 and TRBJ1-1. TRBV21-1 represents a pseudogene. This CDR3 region has 17 residues. The CDR3 nucleotides read TGTGCCAGCAGCACCCGCCCTAGGGGAGGGTGGGTCACTGAAGCTTTCTTT. Translating it yields CASSTRPRGGWVTEAFF.

V gene TRBV5-4 combines with J gene TRBJ2-6; a weak D match, TRBD1 (5 bases). The germline CDR1 and CDR2 sequences are SGHNT and YYREEE (reference sequence). CDR3 length: 15 residues. Trimming shortened V by 4 bases and J by 0 bases, and 8 bases separated the two germline ends. The CDR3, as DNA: TGTGCCAGCAGCCTAGACAGCTCTGGGGCCAACGTCCTGACTTTC. Residues: CASSLDSSGANVLTF.

The chain carries TRBV27 and TRBJ1-1; 7 nucleotides align to TRBD1. The CDR3 is made up of 14 amino acids. The J segment lost 3 bases and the V segment lost 10 bases, leaving 11 bases of the junction unmatched. The V gene's germline CDR1 is MNHEY and CDR2 SMNVEV (reference sequence). The CDR3: CATKGSRGDTEAFF. As DNA, the CDR3 is TGTGCCACCAAAGGGAGCAGGGGGGACACTGAAGCTTTCTTT.

The genes are TRBV19 and TRBJ1-1, with TRBD1 identical over 12 bases. The ends lost 4 bases at V and 1 base at J; junction bases unmatched: 10. Germline V gene sequence: CDR1 LNHDA, CDR2 SQIVND (reference sequence). The CDR3 is 18 amino acids. The CDR3 DNA reads as TGTGCCAGTAGTACAACCCGGGACAGGGGGCGAGGGAACACTGAAGCTTTCTTT. It is translated as CASSTTRDRGRGNTEAFF.

This chain uses TRBV19 with TRBJ2-3; 7 nucleotides align to TRBD2. With 0 bases clipped from V and 4 bases from J, the junction kept 7 bases outside the gene matches. The CDR3 spans 16 residues. Germline values: CDR1 LNHDA, CDR2 SQIVND (reference sequence). CDR3 sequence (DNA): TGTGCCAGTAGTATAGATGCGGGGGTGGTGGCAGATACGCAGTATTTT. Amino acid sequence: CASSIDAGVVADTQYF.

The chain uses TRBV6-5 and TRBJ1-2, with 7 bases identical to TRBD1. This CDR3 is built from 15 residues. With V trimmed by 8 bases and J by 8 bases, 17 bases remained unmatched. CDR1 is MNHEY and CDR2 is SVGAGI in the germline V gene. DNA for the CDR3: TGTGCCAGCTGCTCCCCGACAGGGTTCTTTGGCGGCTACACCTTC. Amino acids: CASCSPTGFFGGYTF.

This sequence joins TRBV6-1 and TRBJ1-3; D not resolved. CDR1 MNHNS and CDR2 SASEGT come from the germline V gene. CDR3 length equals 14 residues. The ends were cut back, 1 base at V and 0 bases at J, with 4 bases in the middle. The CDR3: CASSEDHSGNTIYF. CDR3 DNA: TGTGCCAGCAGTGAAGACCACTCTGGAAACACCATATATTTT.

In DNA, the CDR3 is TGTGCCAGCAGTCCAGGACTAGCGGTAGATACGCAGTATTTT. Translated: CASSPGLAVDTQYF. V usage is TRBV6-5 and J usage is TRBJ2-3; 10 nucleotides line up with TRBD2. V shed 5 bases and J 5 bases; nucleotides not matched to a gene: 4. The CDR3 totals 14 residues. Per germline, CDR1 MNHEY and CDR2 SVGAGI.

The chain employs TRBV7-3 and TRBJ1-1; the match to TRBD1 covers 8 bases. Trimming at V came to 1 base and at J to 8 bases, leaving 6 bases not matched to a gene. The CDR3 is made up of 14 amino acids. From germline, CDR1 is SGHTA and CDR2 FQGTGA. DNA for the CDR3: TGTGCCAGCAGCTTAATGTCGGCAGGGGGCGAAGCTTTCTTT. This codes for CASSLMSAGGEAFF. Supplemented by reference TRBV7-3 and TRBJ1-1, the full variable domain reads GAGVSQTPSNKVTEKGKYVELRCDPISGHTALYWYRQSLGQGPEFLIYFQGTGAADDSGLPNDRFFAVRPEGSVSTLKIQRTERGDSAVYLCASSLMSAGGEAFFGQGTRLTVV.

V is TRBV5-1 and J is TRBJ1-5; 9 bases agree with TRBD1. With 3 bases clipped from V and 3 bases from J, the junction kept 4 bases outside the gene matches. Germline-derived CDR1 and CDR2 are SGHRS and YFSETQ. This CDR3 is built from 15 residues. CDR3 DNA sequence: TGCGCCAGCAGCTGGGGGACAGGGATCAATCAGCCCCAGCATTTT. Translation gives CASSWGTGINQPQHF.